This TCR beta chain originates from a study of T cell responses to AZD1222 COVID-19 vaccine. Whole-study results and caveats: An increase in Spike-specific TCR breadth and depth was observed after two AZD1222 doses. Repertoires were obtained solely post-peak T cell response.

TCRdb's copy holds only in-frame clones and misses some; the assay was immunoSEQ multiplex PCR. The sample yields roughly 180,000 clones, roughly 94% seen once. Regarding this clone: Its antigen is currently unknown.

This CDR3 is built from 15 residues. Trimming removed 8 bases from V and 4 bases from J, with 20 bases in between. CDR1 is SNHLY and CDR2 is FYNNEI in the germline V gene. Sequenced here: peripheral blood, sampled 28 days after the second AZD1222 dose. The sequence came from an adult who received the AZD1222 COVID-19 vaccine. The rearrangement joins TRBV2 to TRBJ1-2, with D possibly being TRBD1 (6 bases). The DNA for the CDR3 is TGTGCCAGCCCCCCTCTGGGGGGGGCAAGCTATGGCTACACCTTC. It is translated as CASPPLGGASYGYTF.